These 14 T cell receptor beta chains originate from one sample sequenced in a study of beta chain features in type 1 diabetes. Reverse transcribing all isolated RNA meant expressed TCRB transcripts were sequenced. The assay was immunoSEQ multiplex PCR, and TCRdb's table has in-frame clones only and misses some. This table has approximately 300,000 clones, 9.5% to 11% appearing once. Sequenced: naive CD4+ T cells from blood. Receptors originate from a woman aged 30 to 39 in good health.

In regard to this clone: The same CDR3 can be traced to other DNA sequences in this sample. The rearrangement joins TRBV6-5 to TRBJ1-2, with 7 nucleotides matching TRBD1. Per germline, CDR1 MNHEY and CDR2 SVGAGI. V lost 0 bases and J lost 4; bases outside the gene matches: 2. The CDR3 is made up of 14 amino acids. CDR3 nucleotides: TGTGCCAGCAGTTACTCGGGACAGTCCTATGGCTACACCTTC. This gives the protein CASSYSGQSYGYTF.

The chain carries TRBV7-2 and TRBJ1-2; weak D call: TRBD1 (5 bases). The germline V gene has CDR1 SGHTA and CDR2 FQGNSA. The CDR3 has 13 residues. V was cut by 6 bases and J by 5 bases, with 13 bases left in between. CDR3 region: CASRPAGIYGYTF. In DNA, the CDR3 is TGTGCCAGCAGACCCGCAGGGATTTATGGCTACACCTTC.

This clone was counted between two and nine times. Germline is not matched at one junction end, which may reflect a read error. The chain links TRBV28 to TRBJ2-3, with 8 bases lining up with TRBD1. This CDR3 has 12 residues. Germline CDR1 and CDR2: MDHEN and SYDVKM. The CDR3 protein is CASSLSAGTGCF. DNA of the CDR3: TGTGCCAGCAGTTTATCGGCGGGGACAGGATGTTTT.

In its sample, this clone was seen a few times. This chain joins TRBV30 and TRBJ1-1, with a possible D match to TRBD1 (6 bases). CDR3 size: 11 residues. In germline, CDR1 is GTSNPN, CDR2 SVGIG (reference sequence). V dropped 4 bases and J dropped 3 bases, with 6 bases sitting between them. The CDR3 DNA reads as TGTGCCTGGACAGGGGACACTGAAGCTTTCTTT. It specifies CAWTGDTEAFF.

The CDR3 is CASSLVRREGQETQYF. The CDR3, as DNA: TGTGCCAGCAGCTTAGTCCGGCGGGAGGGGCAAGAGACCCAGTACTTC. The V and J genes are TRBV11-2 and TRBJ2-5, with 9 bases that match TRBD2. The germline gives CDR1 SGHAT, CDR2 FQNNGV. The CDR3 sequence is 16 residues long. V trimming: 1 base; J trimming: 2 bases; junction bases outside the gene matches: 5.

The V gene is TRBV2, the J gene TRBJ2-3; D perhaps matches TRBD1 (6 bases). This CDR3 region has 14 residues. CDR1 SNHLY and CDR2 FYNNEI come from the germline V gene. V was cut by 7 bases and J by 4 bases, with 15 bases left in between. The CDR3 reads CASTSGTRADTQYF. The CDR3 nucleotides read TGTGCCAGCACCTCGGGGACACGGGCAGATACGCAGTATTTT.

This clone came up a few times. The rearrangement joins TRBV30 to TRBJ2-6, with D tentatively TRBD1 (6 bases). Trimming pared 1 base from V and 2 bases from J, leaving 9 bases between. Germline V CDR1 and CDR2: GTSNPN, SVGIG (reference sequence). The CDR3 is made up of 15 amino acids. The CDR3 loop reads CAWSEQGTGANVLTF. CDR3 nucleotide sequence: TGTGCCTGGAGTGAACAGGGTACTGGGGCCAACGTCCTGACTTTC.

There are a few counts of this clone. The CDR3 bases are TGTGCCAGCAGCGCCACTAGCGGCACAGATACGCAGTATTTT. Protein: CASSATSGTDTQYF. The V call is TRBV9, the J call TRBJ2-3, with 7 bases matching TRBD2. CDR1 and CDR2 (germline): SGDLS, YYNGEE. V lost 3 bases to trimming and J lost 1 base; unmatched junction nucleotides: 2. This CDR3 has 14 amino acids. The complete variable domain, with remaining parts taken from reference TRBV9 and TRBJ2-3, reads DSGVTQTPKHLITATGQRVTLRCSPRSGDLSVYWYQQSLDQGLQFLIQYYNGEERAKGNILERFSAQQFPDLHSELNLSSLELGDSALYFCASSATSGTDTQYFGPGTRLTVL.

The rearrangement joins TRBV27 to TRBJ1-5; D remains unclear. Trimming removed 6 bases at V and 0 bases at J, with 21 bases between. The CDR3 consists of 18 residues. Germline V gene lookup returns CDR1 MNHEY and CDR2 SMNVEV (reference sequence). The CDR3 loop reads CASSPPSRFHSSNQPQHF. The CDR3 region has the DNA TGTGCCAGCAGCCCACCGTCGCGCTTCCATTCTAGCAATCAGCCCCAGCATTTT.

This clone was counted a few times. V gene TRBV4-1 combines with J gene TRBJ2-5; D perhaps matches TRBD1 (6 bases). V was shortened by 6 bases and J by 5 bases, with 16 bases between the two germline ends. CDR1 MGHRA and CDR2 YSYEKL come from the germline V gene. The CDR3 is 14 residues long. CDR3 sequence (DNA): TGCGCCAGCAGGATGGGACAAGACGGGGAGACCCAGTACTTC. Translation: CASRMGQDGETQYF.

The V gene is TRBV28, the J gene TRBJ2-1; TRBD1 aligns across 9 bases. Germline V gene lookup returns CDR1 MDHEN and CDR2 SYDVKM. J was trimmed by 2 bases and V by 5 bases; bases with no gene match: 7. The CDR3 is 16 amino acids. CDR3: CASSAQGQGPYNEQFF. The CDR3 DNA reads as TGTGCCAGCAGTGCTCAGGGACAGGGACCCTACAATGAGCAGTTCTTC.

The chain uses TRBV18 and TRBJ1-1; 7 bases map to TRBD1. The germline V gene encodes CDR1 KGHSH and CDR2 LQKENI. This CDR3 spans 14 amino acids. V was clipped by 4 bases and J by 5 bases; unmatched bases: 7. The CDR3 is CASSLRQGRTEAFF. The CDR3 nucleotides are TGTGCCAGCTCACTAAGACAGGGTCGAACTGAAGCTTTCTTT.

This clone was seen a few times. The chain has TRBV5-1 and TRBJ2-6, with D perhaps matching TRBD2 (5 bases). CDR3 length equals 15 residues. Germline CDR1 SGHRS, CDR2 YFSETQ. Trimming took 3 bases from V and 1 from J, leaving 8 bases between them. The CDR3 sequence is CASSYRGSGANVLTF. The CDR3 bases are TGCGCCAGCAGCTATCGGGGTTCTGGGGCCAACGTCCTGACTTTC.

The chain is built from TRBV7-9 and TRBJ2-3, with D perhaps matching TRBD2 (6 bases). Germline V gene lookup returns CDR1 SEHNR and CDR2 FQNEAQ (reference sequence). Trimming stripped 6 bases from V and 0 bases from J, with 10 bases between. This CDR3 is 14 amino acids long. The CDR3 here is CASSLGTSTDTQYF. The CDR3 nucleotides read TGTGCCAGCAGTTTGGGGACTAGCACAGATACGCAGTATTTT. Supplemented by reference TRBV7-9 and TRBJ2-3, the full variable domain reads DTGVSQNPRHKITKRGQNVTFRCDPISEHNRLYWYRQTLGQGPEFLTYFQNEAQLEKSRLLSDRFSAERPKGSFSTLEIQRTEQGDSAMYLCASSLGTSTDTQYFGPGTRLTVL.